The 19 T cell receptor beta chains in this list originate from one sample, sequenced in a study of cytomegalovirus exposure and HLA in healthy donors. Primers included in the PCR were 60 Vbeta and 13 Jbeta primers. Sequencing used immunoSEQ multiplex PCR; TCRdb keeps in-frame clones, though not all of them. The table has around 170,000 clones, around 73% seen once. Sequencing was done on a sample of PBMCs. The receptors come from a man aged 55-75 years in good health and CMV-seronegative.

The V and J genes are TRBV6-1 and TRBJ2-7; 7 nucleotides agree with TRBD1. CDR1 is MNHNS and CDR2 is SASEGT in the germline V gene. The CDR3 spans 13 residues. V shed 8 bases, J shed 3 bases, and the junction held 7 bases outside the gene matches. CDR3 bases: TGTGCCAGCGTTAGGACAGGTAGCTACGAGCAGTACTTC. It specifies CASVRTGSYEQYF.

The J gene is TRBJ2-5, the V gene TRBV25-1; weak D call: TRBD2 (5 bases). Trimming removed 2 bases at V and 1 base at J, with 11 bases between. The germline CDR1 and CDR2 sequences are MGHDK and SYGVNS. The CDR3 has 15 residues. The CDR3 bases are TGTGCCAGCAGTGAACGAGGGTTCTCCCAAGAGACCCAGTACTTC. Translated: CASSERGFSQETQYF.

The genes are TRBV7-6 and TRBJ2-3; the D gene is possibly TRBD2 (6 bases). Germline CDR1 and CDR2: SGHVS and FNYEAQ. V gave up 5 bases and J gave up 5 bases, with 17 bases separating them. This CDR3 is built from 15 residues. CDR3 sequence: CASSRAGTSIDTQYF. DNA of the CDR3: TGTGCCAGCAGCCGGGCAGGGACTTCAATAGATACGCAGTATTTT.

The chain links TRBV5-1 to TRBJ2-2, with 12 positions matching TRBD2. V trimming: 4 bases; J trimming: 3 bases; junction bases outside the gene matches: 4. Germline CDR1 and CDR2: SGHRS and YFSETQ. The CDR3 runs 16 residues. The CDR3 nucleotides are TGCGCCAGCAGCGTCGGACTAGCGGGGCACACCGGGGAGCTGTTTTTT. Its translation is CASSVGLAGHTGELFF.

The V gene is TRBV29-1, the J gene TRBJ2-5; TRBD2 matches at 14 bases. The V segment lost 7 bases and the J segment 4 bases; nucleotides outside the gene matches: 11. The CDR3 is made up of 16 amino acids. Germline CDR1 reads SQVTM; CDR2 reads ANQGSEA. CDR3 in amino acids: CSALRLAGGPAETQYF. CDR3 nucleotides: TGCAGCGCCCTCCGACTAGCGGGAGGGCCTGCAGAGACCCAGTACTTC.

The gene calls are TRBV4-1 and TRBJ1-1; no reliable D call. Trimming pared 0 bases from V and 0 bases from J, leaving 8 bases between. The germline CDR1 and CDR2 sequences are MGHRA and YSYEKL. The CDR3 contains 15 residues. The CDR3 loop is CASSQERVMNTEAFF. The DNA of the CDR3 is TGCGCCAGCAGCCAAGAGAGGGTGATGAACACTGAAGCTTTCTTT.

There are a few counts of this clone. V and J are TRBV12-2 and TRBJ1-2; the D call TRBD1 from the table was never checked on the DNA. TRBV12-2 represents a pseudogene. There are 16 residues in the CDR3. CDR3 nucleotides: TGTGCAAGTCGCTGCCGGTCGGGACAGGGAATCTATGGCTACACCTTC. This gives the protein CASRCRSGQGIYGYTF.

In DNA, the CDR3 is TGTGCCAGCAGCCAACAGGCAGGGGTCTCCTACGAGCAGTACTTC. Translation gives CASSQQAGVSYEQYF. The V and J genes are TRBV7-2 and TRBJ2-7; D may be TRBD1 (6 bases). The V gene's germline CDR1 is SGHTA and CDR2 FQGNSA. The germline V and J ends were trimmed by 5 bases and 0 bases, with 14 bases remaining between them. This CDR3 spans 15 amino acids.

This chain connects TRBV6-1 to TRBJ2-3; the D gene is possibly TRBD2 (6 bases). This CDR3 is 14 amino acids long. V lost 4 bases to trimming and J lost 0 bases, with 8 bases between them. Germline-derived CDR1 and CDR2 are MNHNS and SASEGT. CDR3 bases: TGTGCCAGCAGTGTGCGGGGCAGCACAGATACGCAGTATTTT. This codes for CASSVRGSTDTQYF.

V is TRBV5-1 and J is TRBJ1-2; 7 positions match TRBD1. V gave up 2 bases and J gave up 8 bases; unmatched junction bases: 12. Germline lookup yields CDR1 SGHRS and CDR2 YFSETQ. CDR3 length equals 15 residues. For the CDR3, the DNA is TGCGCCAGCAGCTTCGGCCCTAGTACAGGGGTGGGCTACACCTTC. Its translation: CASSFGPSTGVGYTF. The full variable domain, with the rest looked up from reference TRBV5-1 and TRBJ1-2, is KAGVTQTPRYLIKTRGQQVTLSCSPISGHRSVSWYQQTPGQGLQFLFEYFSETQRNKGNFPGRFSGRQFSNSRSEMNVSTLELGDSALYLCASSFGPSTGVGYTFGSGTRLTVV.

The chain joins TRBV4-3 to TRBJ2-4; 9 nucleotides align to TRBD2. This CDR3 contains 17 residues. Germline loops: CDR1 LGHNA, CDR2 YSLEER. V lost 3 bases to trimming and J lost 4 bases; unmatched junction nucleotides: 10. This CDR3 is CASSHPLGLATKNIQYF. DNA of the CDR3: TGCGCCAGCAGCCACCCATTGGGACTAGCAACAAAAAACATTCAGTACTTC.

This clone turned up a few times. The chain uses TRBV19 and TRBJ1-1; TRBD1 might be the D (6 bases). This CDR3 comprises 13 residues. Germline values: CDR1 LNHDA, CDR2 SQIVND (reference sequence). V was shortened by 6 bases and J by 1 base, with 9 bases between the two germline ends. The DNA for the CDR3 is TGTGCCAGTAGGGACAGCTCGAACACTGAAGCTTTCTTT. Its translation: CASRDSSNTEAFF. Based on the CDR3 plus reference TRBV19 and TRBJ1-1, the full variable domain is DGGITQSPKYLFRKEGQNVTLSCEQNLNHDAMYWYRQDPGQGLRLIYYSQIVNDFQKGDIAEGYSVSREKKESFPLTVTSAQKNPTAFYLCASRDSSNTEAFFGQGTRLTVV.

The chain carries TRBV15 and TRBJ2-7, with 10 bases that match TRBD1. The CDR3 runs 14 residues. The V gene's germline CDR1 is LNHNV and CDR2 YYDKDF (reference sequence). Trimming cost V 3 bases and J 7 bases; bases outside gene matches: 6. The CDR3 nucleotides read TGTGCCACCAGCAGGGGGGACAGGGGCCGGGAGCAGTACTTC. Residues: CATSRGDRGREQYF.

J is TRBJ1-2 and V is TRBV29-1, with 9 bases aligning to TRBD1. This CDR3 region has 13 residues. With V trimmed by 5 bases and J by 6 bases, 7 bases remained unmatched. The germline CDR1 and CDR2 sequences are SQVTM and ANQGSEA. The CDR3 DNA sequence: TGCAGCGTTAACAGGGGGCGAGCGGATGGCTACACCTTC. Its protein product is CSVNRGRADGYTF.

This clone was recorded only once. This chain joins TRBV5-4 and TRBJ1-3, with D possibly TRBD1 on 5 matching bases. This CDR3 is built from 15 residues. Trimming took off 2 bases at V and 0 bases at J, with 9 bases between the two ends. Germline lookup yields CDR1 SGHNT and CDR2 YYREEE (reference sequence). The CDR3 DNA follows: TGTGCCAGCAGCTTTACAGGCGGCTCTGGAAACACCATATATTTT. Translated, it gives CASSFTGGSGNTIYF.

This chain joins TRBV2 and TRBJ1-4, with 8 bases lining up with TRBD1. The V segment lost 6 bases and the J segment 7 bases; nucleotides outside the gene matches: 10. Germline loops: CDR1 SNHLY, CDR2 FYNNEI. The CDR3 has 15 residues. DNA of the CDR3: TGTGCCAGCAGCCTAACCGGGACAGGTGGTGAAAAACTGTTTTTT. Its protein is CASSLTGTGGEKLFF.

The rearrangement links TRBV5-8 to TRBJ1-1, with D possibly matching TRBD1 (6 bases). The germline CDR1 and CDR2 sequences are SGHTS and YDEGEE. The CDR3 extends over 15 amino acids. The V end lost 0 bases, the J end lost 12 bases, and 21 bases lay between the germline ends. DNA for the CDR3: TGTGCCAGCAGCTTGGCCGGTGACAGGACGAAAGGAACTTTCTTT. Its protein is CASSLAGDRTKGTFF.

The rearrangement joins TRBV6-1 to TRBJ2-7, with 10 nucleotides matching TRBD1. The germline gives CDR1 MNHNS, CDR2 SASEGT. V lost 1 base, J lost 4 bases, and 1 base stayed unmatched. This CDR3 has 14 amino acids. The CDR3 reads CASSEGQGAYEQYF. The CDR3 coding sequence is TGTGCCAGCAGTGAAGGACAGGGGGCTTACGAGCAGTACTTC.

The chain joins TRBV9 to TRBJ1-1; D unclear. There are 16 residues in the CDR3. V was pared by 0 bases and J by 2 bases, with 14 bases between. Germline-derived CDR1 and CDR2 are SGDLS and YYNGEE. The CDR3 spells CASSVGAGSRNTEAFF. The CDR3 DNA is TGTGCCAGCAGCGTAGGGGCGGGGTCTAGAAACACTGAAGCTTTCTTT.